What follows is one T cell receptor (beta chain) and its context. Seattle researchers signed up patients amid active infection and tracked them longitudinally. The record originates from a study of blood T cell repertoires in COVID-19. The overall study: From the United States, Italy and Spain came samples of acute and convalescent COVID-19.

Profiling relied on immunoSEQ multiplex PCR, and the TCRdb table lists in-frame clones only, not all of them. The data hold some 200,000 clones, with 83% observed a single time. Trimming removed 5 bases from V and 5 bases from J, with 10 bases in between. This CDR3 is 12 amino acids long. CDR1 is SGHRS and CDR2 is YFSETQ in the germline V gene. This chain uses TRBV5-1 with TRBJ1-2, with no clear D. This TCR derives from a young woman with COVID-19, enrolled during active disease. The sample taken for sequencing was peripheral blood. CDR3 sequence reads: CASRTDQYGYTF. CDR3 nucleotide sequence: TGCGCCAGCAGAACAGACCAGTATGGCTACACCTTC.